What follows are 8 T cell receptor beta chains derived from one specimen sequenced in a study of blood T cell repertoires in COVID-19. Libraries were prepared by immunoSEQ multiplex PCR; TCRdb keeps only in-frame clonotypes and omits some of them. The repertoire includes more than 70,000 clones, around nine tenths of them detected once, and roughly 5% sits in the top ten. Source material: peripheral blood. The receptor set was obtained from a man aged 50 to 60 with active COVID-19.

This chain connects TRBV6-5 to TRBJ2-7; no clear D. Germline V CDR1 and CDR2: MNHEY, SVGAGI. V was pared by 4 bases and J by 2 bases, with 12 bases between. The CDR3 length is 14 residues. The CDR3 spells CASSLTTPPYEQYF. CDR3 bases: TGTGCCAGCAGTTTGACGACACCACCCTACGAGCAGTACTTC.

This clone appeared a few times. CDR3 sequence: CASSFQTSGGNTFRTQYF. The CDR3 nucleotides are TGTGCCAGCAGTTTCCAAACGTCCGGGGGGAATACGTTTCGGACGCAGTATTTT. The rearrangement links TRBV28 to TRBJ2-3; TRBD2 agrees at 7 bases. This CDR3 spans 18 amino acids. CDR1 MDHEN and CDR2 SYDVKM come from the germline V gene. V trimming: 3 bases; J trimming: 9 bases; junction bases outside the gene matches: 21.

Only one count was recorded for this clone. V gene TRBV30 combines with J gene TRBJ2-3, with 8 positions matching TRBD1. J was trimmed by 4 bases and V by 5 bases; bases with no gene match: 8. The CDR3 extends over 14 amino acids. Germline assignment: CDR1 GTSNPN and CDR2 SVGIG (reference sequence). The CDR3 nucleotides read TGTGCCTGGGGAAGACAGGGGATGGCAGATACGCAGTATTTT. It encodes CAWGRQGMADTQYF.

This sequence joins TRBV7-9 and TRBJ2-1, with D maybe TRBD2 (5 bases). The V and J ends lost 2 bases and 4 bases respectively, with 9 bases between them. In germline, CDR1 is SEHNR, CDR2 FQNEAQ (reference sequence). The CDR3 runs to 14 residues. The CDR3 DNA follows: TGTGCCAGCAGCTTAACGATAGCGTACAATGAGCAGTTCTTC. It specifies CASSLTIAYNEQFF.

This chain uses TRBV5-1 with TRBJ1-1, with TRBD1 matching 8 bases. The germline gives CDR1 SGHRS, CDR2 YFSETQ. The ends lost 5 bases at V and 1 base at J; junction bases unmatched: 4. CDR3 length: 14 amino acids. The CDR3 sequence is CASRRGQENTEAFF. CDR3 nucleotides: TGCGCCAGCAGACGGGGACAGGAGAACACTGAAGCTTTCTTT.

V and J are TRBV6-2 or TRBV6-3 and TRBJ2-1, with 8 positions matching TRBD2. The CDR3 is made up of 12 amino acids. CDR1 and CDR2 from the germline V gene are MNHEY and SVGEGT. Unmatched junction bases numbered 9, after V lost 5 bases and J lost 15 bases. In DNA form, the CDR3 reads TGTGCCAGCAGTCCCAGCGGGAGAGGTTCGTTCTTC. Translated, it gives CASSPSGRGSFF.

This clone turned up a few times. The J gene is TRBJ2-3, the V gene TRBV7-9; 9 positions match TRBD2. V lost 5 bases and J lost 0; bases outside the gene matches: 6. Germline V gene sequence: CDR1 SEHNR, CDR2 FQNEAQ (reference sequence). The CDR3 has 16 residues. CDR3: CASSPGLALSTDTQYF. The CDR3 nucleotides read TGTGCCAGCAGCCCCGGACTAGCGTTAAGCACAGATACGCAGTATTTT.

The V gene is TRBV5-1, the J gene TRBJ1-5; TRBD1 is a possible D gene (5 bases). The CDR3 runs 15 residues. V was pared by 0 bases and J by 5 bases, with 12 bases between. Germline lookup yields CDR1 SGHRS and CDR2 YFSETQ. CDR3 region: CASSLVAGSDQPQHF. The CDR3 nucleotides are TGCGCCAGCAGCTTGGTCGCAGGGTCCGATCAGCCCCAGCATTTT.